This TCR beta chain is drawn from a study of a mutant IDH1 vaccine in newly diagnosed glioma. Study information: Treated individuals were 62.5% male and around 40% female, averaging about 40 years of age. Earlier therapy was either radiotherapy, temozolomide, or both, and most got both.

About this clone: Antigen specificity is unknown.

Time point defined: week 5, during vaccination. Vaccinated patients received 300 ug of mutant IDH1 20-mer peptide per dose, with topical imiquimod. Broader study findings: Changes in the top peripheral T cell clonotypes seemingly had no bearing on pseudoprogression.

Measured with immunoSEQ multiplex PCR; TCRdb has only the in-frame clones, and not every one. The sample holds over 50,000 clones; approximately 81% are singletons and the top ten take more than 3%. The ends were cut back, 3 bases at V and 8 bases at J, with 17 bases in the middle. CDR1 is SGHRS and CDR2 is YFSETQ in the germline V gene. The CDR3 length is 15 residues. Sequencing was performed on PBMCs, taken from a glioma patient whose treatment included an IDH1 peptide vaccine. This TCR was sampled from a man between 25 and 39 years old with glioma. The J gene is TRBJ2-2, the V gene TRBV5-1; D may be TRBD2 (6 bases). The CDR3 DNA reads as TGCGCCAGCAGCTGGCGGGACCTTCCGGGAGGGGAGCTGTTTTTT. This gives the protein CASSWRDLPGGELFF.